This T cell receptor (beta chain) was documented in a study of CD8 T cells in ankylosing spondylitis. This clonotype has just a few counts. The antigen is unknown. V was clipped by 4 bases and J by 7 bases; unmatched bases: 7. Germline V gene data show CDR1 as ENHRY and CDR2 as SYGVKD. The CDR3 consists of 15 residues. TCRdb reprocessed the 5' RACE reads with MiXCR, giving one entry per CDR3 protein. The sample holds approximately 400,000 distinct CDR3 sequences; approximately 26% are singletons and the top ten take roughly 1%. Findings and caveats of the study: Matched ankylosing spondylitis synovial fluid reportedly contained a significantly enriched population of disease-linked clones. A motif of several highly homologous TCR beta variants was seen as apparently characteristic of ankylosing spondylitis blood.

The TCR was taken from a male donor with ankylosing spondylitis. The source material was blood, either unsorted or a sorted T cell fraction (not recorded which). The rearrangement joins TRBV10-3 to TRBJ2-1, with 10 bases fitting TRBD2. CDR3 nucleotides: TGTGCCATCAGTGGGGCTAGCGGGAGATCGAATGAGCAGTTCTTC. Protein: CAISGASGRSNEQFF.